Here is one TCR beta chain with its context. This CDR3 region has 13 residues. The ends lost 10 bases at V and 5 bases at J; junction bases unmatched: 10. In germline, CDR1 is SNHLY, CDR2 FYNNEI. This sample was included in a study of T cell changes during pregnancy in multiple sclerosis. Data came from immunoSEQ multiplex PCR; TCRdb stores just in-frame clones and leaves some out. Of around 100,000 clones listed, more than 90% are singletons. This sample comprised peripheral blood, obtained in the second trimester of pregnancy. The V call is TRBV2, the J call TRBJ2-5; 7 bases are a match to TRBD2. The source of this sequence is a female donor with multiple sclerosis, enrolled in a pregnancy study. DNA of the CDR3: TGTGCCAACAATGCGGGAGATGGGGAGACCCAGTACTTC. Its protein is CANNAGDGETQYF.